Reported below is one TCR beta chain. Participant-given clinical history determined each cohort assignment. The CDR3 is 16 residues long. As handled by the study authors: Estimated nucleated cell counts came from reference gene primer amplification. This table comes from immunoSEQ multiplex PCR, and its TCRdb copy is limited to in-frame clones, with some not included. V, J and clone size were drawn from that table, and D and trimming were deduced from the DNA. The sample contains a few hundred thousand clones, around 92% of which appear only once. This sample was included in a study of blood T cell repertoires in COVID-19.

The origin of this receptor is a woman between 45 and 60 years old who had been exposed to COVID-19. This sequence joins TRBV21-1 and TRBJ1-5. TRBV21-1 is a pseudogene locus. Sequencing was performed on PBMCs or T cells enriched from blood (not recorded which). The chain's CDR3 is CASSRRGGCNNQPQHF. CDR3 coding DNA: TGTGCCAGCAGCAGAAGGGGAGGCTGCAACAATCAGCCCCAGCATTTT.